This T cell receptor beta chain was captured by sequencing in a study of T cells after yellow fever vaccination. Study conclusions and caveats: FACS-sorted repertoires might harbor abundant contaminating clonotypes from the bulk population.

TCRdb processed the 5' RACE reads anew with MiXCR; each CDR3 protein has one entry. This table holds about 370,000 distinct CDR3 sequences, around a tenth found once. This clonotype was seen a handful of times. Its specificity is unknown. This TCR came from a man aged 18 to 29 who received the YFV17D yellow fever vaccine. This specimen consisted of PBMCs, obtained on the day of the first yellow fever vaccination.

The CDR3 DNA follows: TGCAGTGCTACCGGGCGGTTTCAACAAGAGACCCAGTACTTC. This encodes CSATGRFQQETQYF. The chain couples TRBV20-1 to TRBJ2-5, with D unresolved. From germline, CDR1 is DFQATT and CDR2 SNEGSKA (reference sequence). This CDR3 is 14 amino acids long. V was pared by 4 bases and J by 2 bases, with 14 bases between.